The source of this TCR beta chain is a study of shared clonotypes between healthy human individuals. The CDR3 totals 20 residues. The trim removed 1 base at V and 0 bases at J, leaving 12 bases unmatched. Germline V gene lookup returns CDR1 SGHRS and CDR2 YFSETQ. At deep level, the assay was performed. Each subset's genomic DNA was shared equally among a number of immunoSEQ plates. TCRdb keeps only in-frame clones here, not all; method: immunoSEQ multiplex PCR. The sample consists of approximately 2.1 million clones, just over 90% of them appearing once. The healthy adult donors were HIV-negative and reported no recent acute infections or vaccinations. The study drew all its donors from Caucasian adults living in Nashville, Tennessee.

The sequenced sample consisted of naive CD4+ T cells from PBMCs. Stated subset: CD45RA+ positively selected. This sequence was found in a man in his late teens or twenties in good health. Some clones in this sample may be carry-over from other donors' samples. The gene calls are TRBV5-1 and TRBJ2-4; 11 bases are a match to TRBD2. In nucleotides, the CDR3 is TGCGCCAGCAGCTTGTCGCGACTAGCGGGACCGGAACTAGCCAAAAACATTCAGTACTTC. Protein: CASSLSRLAGPELAKNIQYF.